This T cell receptor (beta chain) was captured by sequencing in a study of T cells after yellow fever vaccination. In TCRdb, the 5' RACE reads were re-called with MiXCR into one record per CDR3 protein. The top ten clones hold 35% to 40% of a sample with approximately 160,000 distinct CDR3 sequences, around 9.3% of them seen once. The CDR3 loop spans 15 amino acids. The germline CDR1 and CDR2 sequences are SGHRS and YFSETQ. V was pared by 4 bases and J by 6 bases, with 12 bases of the junction left unmatched. This clonotype was found a few times. This sequence was found in a man between 18 and 29 years old who received the YFV17D yellow fever vaccine. Material: CD8+ T cells sorted from PBMCs, obtained 45 days after the yellow fever booster vaccination. The J gene is TRBJ1-2, the V gene TRBV5-1; 7 bases align to TRBD1. CDR3 DNA sequence: TGCGCCAGCAGCCCTGTTCAGGGGGGGAGGCATGGCTACACCTTC. Translating gives CASSPVQGGRHGYTF. Full variable domain (outside the CDR3, taken from reference TRBV5-1 and TRBJ1-2): KAGVTQTPRYLIKTRGQQVTLSCSPISGHRSVSWYQQTPGQGLQFLFEYFSETQRNKGNFPGRFSGRQFSNSRSEMNVSTLELGDSALYLCASSPVQGGRHGYTFGSGTRLTVV.